This T cell receptor (beta chain) derives from a study of long-term antiretroviral therapy in people with HIV. Study information: By about a decade, the earliest samples predate the 2015 immediate-ART recommendation.

HIV-positive participants all received treatment in the United States. V lost 0 bases and J 8 bases, leaving 14 bases between the germline ends. CDR1 SGHRS and CDR2 YFSETQ come from the germline V gene. The CDR3 spans 14 residues. Details on this clone: Its specificity is unknown.

Version v3.0 of the immunoSEQ assay was performed at survey level. Produced via immunoSEQ multiplex PCR; TCRdb's table is partial and in-frame only. The table lists about 23,000 clones, around 85% of them singletons. Study conclusions and caveats: Transplant-donor-level diversity was not reached after ART, though diversity increased. On ART adherence, viral resistance or therapy changes, no data were available.

V gene TRBV5-1 combines with J gene TRBJ1-1; D is ambiguous. This sample comprised unsorted PBMCs, obtained 1.6 years after starting antiretroviral therapy. This sequence originates from a man in his forties with HIV. The CDR3 coding sequence is TGCGCCAGCAGCTTGGGGCGGACTCGTATGGAAGCTTTCTTT. It is translated as CASSLGRTRMEAFF.